This entry lists 5 T cell receptor beta chains sequenced from one sample in a study of cytomegalovirus exposure and HLA in healthy donors. Primers for the PCR totalled 60 Vbeta and 13 Jbeta. The protocol was immunoSEQ multiplex PCR, while the TCRdb copy is restricted to in-frame clones and leaves out a portion. This table has around 93,000 clones, roughly four fifths appearing once. The sample consisted of PBMCs. The receptors derive from a man aged 30-40 years in good health and CMV-seropositive.

The chain uses TRBV30 and TRBJ1-3; D possibly corresponds to TRBD1 (5 bases). Germline assignment: CDR1 GTSNPN and CDR2 SVGIG (reference sequence). The CDR3 loop spans 16 amino acids. Trimming shortened V by 0 bases and J by 0 bases, and 12 bases separated the two germline ends. CDR3 coding DNA: TGTGCCTGGAGTGTACCAGGACACTTCTCTGGAAACACCATATATTTT. The encoded protein is CAWSVPGHFSGNTIYF.

The V and J genes are TRBV28 and TRBJ1-5; D gene ambiguous. Germline-derived CDR1 and CDR2 are MDHEN and SYDVKM. Trimming took 6 bases from V and 4 from J, leaving 4 bases between them. CDR3 length equals 11 residues. For the CDR3, the DNA is TGTGCCAGCAGCCAGAATCAGCCCCAGCATTTT. It translates to CASSQNQPQHF.

V is TRBV25-1 and J is TRBJ2-4, with TRBD1 matching over 10 bases. With 3 bases clipped from V and 1 base from J, the junction kept 6 bases outside the gene matches. Germline CDR1 is MGHDK and CDR2 is SYGVNS. The CDR3 contains 17 residues. The CDR3 sequence is CASSDPGQGMAKNIQYF. The CDR3 DNA follows: TGTGCCAGCAGTGACCCGGGACAGGGGATGGCCAAAAACATTCAGTACTTC.

The chain's CDR3 is CASSLGQTDTDTQYF. The CDR3 nucleotides are TGTGCCAGCAGCTTGGGACAGACCGACACAGATACGCAGTATTTT. The chain employs TRBV5-6 and TRBJ2-3; D is possibly TRBD1 (5 bases). V lost 0 bases, J lost 2 bases, and 10 bases lay in between. Germline V gene data show CDR1 as SGHDT and CDR2 as YYEEEE. The CDR3 runs 15 residues. The variable domain in full, with the rest retrieved from reference TRBV5-6 and TRBJ2-3, is DAGVTQSPTHLIKTRGQQVTLRCSPKSGHDTVSWYQQALGQGPQFIFQYYEEEERQRGNFPDRFSGHQFPNYSSELNVNALLLGDSALYLCASSLGQTDTDTQYFGPGTRLTVL.

V is TRBV9 and J is TRBJ2-5; a weak D match, TRBD2 (5 bases). Near its end, the DNA agrees better with TRBJ2-7, so the J call may be wrong. The CDR3 runs 14 residues. Germline V gene sequence: CDR1 SGDLS, CDR2 YYNGEE. The CDR3 region has the DNA TGTGCCAGCAGCGTAGAGGACTCTACCTACGAGCAGTACTTC. Translating it yields CASSVEDSTYEQYF.